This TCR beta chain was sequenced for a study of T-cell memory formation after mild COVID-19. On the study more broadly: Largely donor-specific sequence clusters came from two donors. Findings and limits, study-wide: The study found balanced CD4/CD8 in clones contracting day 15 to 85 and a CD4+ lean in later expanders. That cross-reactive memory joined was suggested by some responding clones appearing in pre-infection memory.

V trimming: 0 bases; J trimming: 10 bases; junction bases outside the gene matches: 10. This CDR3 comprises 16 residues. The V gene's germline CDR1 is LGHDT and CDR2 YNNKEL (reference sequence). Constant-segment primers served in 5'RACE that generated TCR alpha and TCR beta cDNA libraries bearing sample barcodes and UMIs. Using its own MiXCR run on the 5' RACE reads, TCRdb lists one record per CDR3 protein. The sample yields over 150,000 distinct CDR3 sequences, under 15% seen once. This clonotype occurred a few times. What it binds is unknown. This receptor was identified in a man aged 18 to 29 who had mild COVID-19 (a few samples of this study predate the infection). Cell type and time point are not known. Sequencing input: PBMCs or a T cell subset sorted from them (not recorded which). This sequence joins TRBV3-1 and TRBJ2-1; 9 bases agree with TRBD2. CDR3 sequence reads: CASSQDFAGGLREQFF. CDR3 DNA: TGTGCCAGCAGCCAAGATTTCGCGGGGGGGCTCAGGGAGCAGTTCTTC.